This TCR beta chain was sequenced during a study of CD8+ T cells in alopecia areata. RNA was extracted and reverse transcribed into cDNA as the sequencing template. The protocol was immunoSEQ multiplex PCR, while the TCRdb copy is restricted to in-frame clones and leaves out a portion. The top ten clones hold roughly 20% of a sample with about 110,000 clones, almost 60% of them seen once. Comment on this clone: The target antigen is unknown.

The study's findings and limits: Sharing of TCRs across patients appeared less clear than in mice, possibly for HLA-related reasons. Clonality was higher in lesional than normal scalp, especially in alopecia totalis/universalis.

PBMCs, the starting material, were the source of sorted CD4+ and CD8+ T cells. The CDR3 covers 17 residues. In germline, CDR1 is SGHRS, CDR2 YFSETQ. Trimming took off 0 bases at V and 0 bases at J, with 14 bases between the two ends. Input material: CD8+ T cells sorted from blood. The V and J genes are TRBV5-1 and TRBJ2-3; TRBD1 or TRBD2 may be the D gene (5 bases each). This clonotype was obtained from a human donor in good health. CDR3 bases: TGCGCCAGCAGCTTGGCCCTCCGGGGACCTAGCACAGATACGCAGTATTTT. Translated: CASSLALRGPSTDTQYF.